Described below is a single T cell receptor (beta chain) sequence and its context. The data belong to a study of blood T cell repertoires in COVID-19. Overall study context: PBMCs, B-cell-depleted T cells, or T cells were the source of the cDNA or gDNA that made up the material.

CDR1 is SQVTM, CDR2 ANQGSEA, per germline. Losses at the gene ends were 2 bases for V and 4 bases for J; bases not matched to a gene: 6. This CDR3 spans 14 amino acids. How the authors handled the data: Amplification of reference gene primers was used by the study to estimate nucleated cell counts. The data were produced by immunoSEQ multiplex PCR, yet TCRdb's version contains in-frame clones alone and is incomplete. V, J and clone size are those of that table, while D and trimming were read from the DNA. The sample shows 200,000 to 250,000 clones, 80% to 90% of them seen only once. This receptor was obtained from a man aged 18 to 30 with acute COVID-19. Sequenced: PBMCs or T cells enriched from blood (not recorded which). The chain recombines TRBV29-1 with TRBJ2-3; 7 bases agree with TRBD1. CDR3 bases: TGCAGCGTTGAAAAGGGGGCAGGGGCAGATACGCAGTATTTT. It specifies CSVEKGAGADTQYF.